This T cell receptor beta chain was identified during a study of blood T cells in healthy people across ages. Notes on the study in general: Expanded clonotype changes were possibly confounded by unknown donor CMV status. Diversity was higher, and naive CD4+ cells more numerous, in long-lived donors than in aged donors.

Worth noting for this clonotype: The antigen is unknown.

The CDR3 is 17 amino acids. CDR1 is DFQATT, CDR2 SNEGSKA, per germline (reference sequence). The trim removed 6 bases at V and 0 bases at J, leaving 13 bases unmatched. Then a second PCR, running about 6 to 11 cycles, was carried out with a sample-barcoded 5' primer and a J-beta primer mix. Using its own MiXCR run on the 5' RACE reads, TCRdb lists one record per CDR3 protein. The sample includes hundreds of thousands of distinct CDR3 sequences, 20% to 25% of them seen just once. This chain uses TRBV20-1 with TRBJ2-2, with 7 bases lining up with TRBD2. Sequencing was performed on blood. The sequence was obtained from a man between 65 and 85 years old in good health. CDR3 nucleotide sequence: TGCAGTGCCCCTGAGGCCCAGCGGGGAACGAACACCGGGGAGCTGTTTTTT. Amino acid sequence: CSAPEAQRGTNTGELFF.